Below are 32 T cell receptor beta chains sequenced from a single sample in a study of Graves' ophthalmopathy and Graves' hyperthyroidism. From RNA, the CDR3 regions of TCR beta chains were amplified and sequenced. HTBI primers were employed in first-round RT-PCR, then a second-round multiplex PCR followed. MiXCR, applied by TCRdb to the multiplex PCR reads, yields one record per CDR3 protein. The table shows about 240,000 distinct CDR3 sequences, with about 47% occurring only once. The sample consisted of peripheral blood. The receptors were gathered from an adult man with Graves' ophthalmopathy.

This clonotype was counted only a few times. V is TRBV29-1 and J is TRBJ1-3; 7 positions agree with TRBD1. With 5 bases clipped from V and 4 bases from J, the junction kept 5 bases outside the gene matches. The CDR3 length is 13 residues. Germline V gene sequence: CDR1 SQVTM, CDR2 ANQGSEA. Here the CDR3 reads CSVSTGTGNTIYF. CDR3 nucleotide sequence: TGCAGCGTTTCGACAGGGACCGGAAACACCATATATTTT.

The V and J genes are TRBV10-2 and TRBJ2-5; 8 bases line up with TRBD1. The J segment lost 9 bases and the V segment lost 3 bases, leaving 6 bases of the junction unmatched. This CDR3 comprises 13 residues. From germline, CDR1 is WSHSY and CDR2 SAAADI. The CDR3 DNA reads as TGCGCCAGCAGTGACCAGGGGGCTGGGGCCCAGTACTTC. Protein: CASSDQGAGAQYF.

This chain connects TRBV5-1 to TRBJ2-7; the D is unclear. Deletions cut 6 bases from V and 2 bases from J, with 12 bases between. CDR3 length: 13 residues. Germline CDR1 and CDR2: SGHRS and YFSETQ. In DNA form, the CDR3 reads TGCGCCAGCACAATGGACGGAACCTACGAGCAGTACTTC. It specifies CASTMDGTYEQYF.

The J gene is TRBJ1-5, the V gene TRBV18; D remains ambiguous. The germline gives CDR1 KGHSH, CDR2 LQKENI. The length of the CDR3 is 15 residues. V was pared by 5 bases and J by 0 bases, with 11 bases between. The CDR3 reads CASSFQDYSNQPQHF. The CDR3 nucleotides read TGTGCCAGCTCATTCCAGGATTATAGCAATCAGCCCCAGCATTTT.

The chain couples TRBV7-2 to TRBJ1-1, with D possibly TRBD1 on 5 matching bases. Germline values: CDR1 SGHTA, CDR2 FQGNSA. V lost 5 bases, J lost 7 bases, and 14 bases lay in between. The CDR3 sequence is 13 residues long. CDR3 nucleotides: TGTGCCAGCAGCGCCCGGGACCGTAGTGAAGCTTTCTTT. This codes for CASSARDRSEAFF.

J is TRBJ1-1 and V is TRBV24-1; no definite D call. Germline loops: CDR1 KGHDR, CDR2 SFDVKD. This CDR3 is built from 13 residues. The V and J ends lost 8 bases and 5 bases respectively, with 14 bases between them. CDR3 in DNA: TGTGCCACCAAAGGGCCAGAGGGAACTGAAGCTTTCTTT. Its translation is CATKGPEGTEAFF.

This clonotype showed up just a few times. V is TRBV25-1 and J is TRBJ2-7, with D possibly TRBD1 on 6 matching bases. Germline V gene lookup returns CDR1 MGHDK and CDR2 SYGVNS. V gave up 8 bases and J gave up 3 bases, with 17 bases separating them. The CDR3 covers 14 residues. This CDR3 is CASPLSDRDYEQYF. In DNA form, the CDR3 reads TGTGCCAGCCCTCTCTCGGACAGAGACTACGAGCAGTACTTC.

Ten or more counts support this clonotype. V gene TRBV7-2 combines with J gene TRBJ1-6; D call uncertain. From germline, CDR1 is SGHTA and CDR2 FQGNSA. There are 12 residues in the CDR3. V lost 4 bases to trimming and J lost 7 bases, with 5 bases between them. CDR3 protein: CASSYINSPLHF. The CDR3 DNA reads as TGTGCCAGCAGCTACATAAATTCACCCCTCCACTTT. Complete variable domain (other parts from reference TRBV7-2 and TRBJ1-6): GAGVSQSPSNKVTEKGKDVELRCDPISGHTALYWYRQSLGQGLEFLIYFQGNSAPDKSGLPSDRFSAERTGGSVSTLTIQRTQQEDSAVYLCASSYINSPLHFGNGTRLTVT.

The gene calls are TRBV6-5 and TRBJ1-6, with a tentative D call TRBD1 (6 bases). Germline V lookup: CDR1 MNHEY, CDR2 SVGAGI. V dropped 6 bases and J dropped 7 bases, with 16 bases sitting between them. This CDR3 region has 15 residues. The DNA of the CDR3 is TGTGCCAGCAGGGGAAAGGGGGGGGTGAATTCACCCCTCCACTTT. This encodes CASRGKGGVNSPLHF.

This chain uses TRBV2 with TRBJ2-7; D might be TRBD2 (6 bases). The V gene lost 6 bases and the J gene lost 0 bases, with 18 bases spanning the gap. Germline values: CDR1 SNHLY, CDR2 FYNNEI. CDR3 length: 16 amino acids. CDR3 region: CASRPTGTVDSYEQYF. The CDR3 DNA follows: TGTGCCAGCAGACCCACCGGGACTGTGGACTCCTACGAGCAGTACTTC.

The V call is TRBV4-1, the J call TRBJ1-1; no reliable D call. The CDR3 is made up of 15 amino acids. The germline gives CDR1 MGHRA, CDR2 YSYEKL. Trimming removed 0 bases from V and 3 bases from J, with 11 bases in between. In DNA, the CDR3 is TGCGCCAGCAGCCAAGAGGAAGGTAGCTACACTGAAGCTTTCTTT. The encoded protein is CASSQEEGSYTEAFF.

This clonotype appeared once. J is TRBJ1-5 and V is TRBV13, with 12 bases matching TRBD1. Per the germline V gene, CDR1 is PRHDT and CDR2 is FYEKMQ (reference sequence). After removal of 6 bases from V and 4 bases from J, the junction contained 7 bases not matched to a gene. The CDR3 length is 16 residues. In DNA, the CDR3 is TGTGCCAGCAGTTACAAGGGACAGGGGGCAAATCAGCCCCAGCATTTT. Translation: CASSYKGQGANQPQHF.

This chain joins TRBV12-5 and TRBJ2-5; D is possibly TRBD1 or TRBD2 (6 bases each). CDR3 size: 16 residues. Per the germline V gene, CDR1 is LGHNT and CDR2 is FRNRAP. The CDR3 here is CASSQASRQGRETQYF. The CDR3 region has the DNA TGTGCCAGCAGCCAAGCCTCTCGCCAGGGGAGGGAGACCCAGTACTTC.

This clonotype was counted between two and nine times. V is TRBV28 and J is TRBJ2-7, with unresolved D. CDR1 MDHEN and CDR2 SYDVKM come from the germline V gene. CDR3 length equals 14 residues. V gave up 1 base and J gave up 2 bases, with 9 bases separating them. The chain's CDR3 is CASSLYHKPYEQYF. DNA of the CDR3: TGTGCCAGCAGTTTATACCATAAGCCCTACGAGCAGTACTTC.

About this clonotype: A clone one base away is much larger, so this may be a read error. This chain uses TRBV29-1 with TRBJ1-2, with TRBD1 matching over 8 bases. CDR1 is SQVTM and CDR2 is ANQGSEA in the germline V gene. The CDR3 sequence is 14 residues long. Trimming removed 0 bases from V and 8 bases from J; junction bases left unmatched: 8. The CDR3 region is CSVEEAVDRGGYTF. The CDR3 nucleotides are TGCAGCGTTGAAGAAGCCGTCGACAGGGGCGGCTACACCTTC.

V usage is TRBV5-1 and J usage is TRBJ1-2; TRBD1 agrees at 8 bases. J was trimmed by 6 bases and V by 2 bases; bases with no gene match: 6. Germline V gives CDR1 SGHRS, CDR2 YFSETQ. The CDR3 extends over 14 amino acids. CDR3 sequence: CASSFSDRGDGYTF. The CDR3 nucleotides read TGCGCCAGCAGCTTCTCCGACAGGGGAGATGGCTACACCTTC.

The chain has TRBV29-1 and TRBJ2-5; 7 bases align to TRBD1. Per the germline V gene, CDR1 is SQVTM and CDR2 is ANQGSEA. CDR3 length: 13 residues. V shed 0 bases and J 2 bases; nucleotides not matched to a gene: 0. The CDR3: CSVEEQGQETQYF. In DNA form, the CDR3 reads TGCAGCGTTGAAGAACAGGGGCAAGAGACCCAGTACTTC.

The sample holds a few counts of this clonotype. V gene TRBV29-1 combines with J gene TRBJ2-1, with 7 nucleotides matching TRBD2. CDR1 is SQVTM and CDR2 is ANQGSEA in the germline V gene. Losses at the gene ends were 5 bases for V and 4 bases for J; bases not matched to a gene: 5. This CDR3 spans 13 amino acids. CDR3 amino acids: CSVSSGGYNEQFF. The CDR3 nucleotides read TGCAGCGTTTCTAGCGGAGGGTACAATGAGCAGTTCTTC.

The V call is TRBV4-1, the J call TRBJ1-3, with D perhaps TRBD1 (5 bases). The CDR3 loop spans 15 amino acids. V lost 7 bases and J 0 bases, leaving 13 bases between the germline ends. The germline V gene encodes CDR1 MGHRA and CDR2 YSYEKL. The CDR3 bases are TGCGCCAGCACGGTGGGACGGTTCTCTGGAAACACCATATATTTT. Amino acid sequence: CASTVGRFSGNTIYF.

There are many counts of this clonotype. For the CDR3, the DNA is TGTGCCAGCAGCTTAGTTGGCAGCGATTATGGCTACACCTTC. Translated, it gives CASSLVGSDYGYTF. The chain recombines TRBV7-9 with TRBJ1-2; unclear D gene. V was trimmed by 1 base and J by 5 bases, leaving 11 bases between them. The CDR3 has 14 residues. CDR1 and CDR2 from the germline V gene are SEHNR and FQNEAQ (reference sequence).

Worth noting for this clonotype: At one of its ends the junction is not consistent with the germline gene, which may arise from a read error. The chain joins TRBV5-1 to TRBJ1-2; TRBD1 is a possible D gene (5 bases). Germline V gene data show CDR1 as SGHRS and CDR2 as YFSETQ. The CDR3 loop spans 14 amino acids. This chain's CDR3 is CASSHRQTPYGYTF. In DNA form, the CDR3 reads TGTGCCAGCAGCCACCGACAGACACCCTATGGCTACACCTTC.

The CDR3 DNA is TGCGCCAGCAGCGAACGGACAGGGACGGCCGGGGAGCTGTTTTTT. Translated: CASSERTGTAGELFF. V and J are TRBV5-1 and TRBJ2-2, with 8 positions matching TRBD1. V lost 4 bases, J lost 6 bases, and 8 bases stayed unmatched. Germline assignment: CDR1 SGHRS and CDR2 YFSETQ. The CDR3 loop spans 15 amino acids.

This clonotype was seen at least ten times. The J gene is TRBJ2-7, the V gene TRBV7-8; D not certain. Germline CDR1 and CDR2: SGHVS and FQNEAQ. The V end was cut by 5 bases, the J end by 1 base, with 6 bases between. The CDR3 loop spans 12 amino acids. CDR3 sequence: CASSHGSYEQYF. CDR3 sequence (DNA): TGTGCCAGCAGCCACGGGTCCTACGAGCAGTACTTC.

This clonotype was seen a handful of times. V usage is TRBV20-1 and J usage is TRBJ2-2; D uncertain. Germline V gene sequence: CDR1 DFQATT, CDR2 SNEGSKA (reference sequence). Trimming shortened V by 6 bases and J by 2 bases, and 10 bases separated the two germline ends. The CDR3 has 13 residues. The CDR3, as DNA: TGCAGTGCCCGTGACGTAAACACCGGGGAGCTGTTTTTT. Translated: CSARDVNTGELFF.

The chain carries TRBV12-3 or TRBV12-4 and TRBJ1-1; D may be TRBD1 (6 bases). Trimming shortened V by 2 bases and J by 9 bases, and 7 bases separated the two germline ends. The CDR3 length is 11 residues. The CDR3 loop is CASSLRGKAFF. The CDR3 nucleotides read TGTGCCAGCAGTTTAAGGGGGAAAGCTTTCTTT.

About this clonotype itself: The CDR3 end shows no conserved phenylalanine or tryptophan, and so a read error is likely. No DNA is shown, since the ends of the CDR3 on it are uncertain; the CDR3 is the one TCRdb lists. This sequence joins TRBV5-8 and TRBJ2-5. The V gene's germline CDR1 is SGHTS and CDR2 YDEGEE. Ends included, the CDR3 has 8 residues. The CDR3 loop reads CASSLAPG.

This clonotype was counted between two and nine times. This sequence joins TRBV9 and TRBJ1-3, with D perhaps matching TRBD1 (5 bases). Germline CDR1 reads SGDLS; CDR2 reads YYNGEE. The CDR3 sequence is 15 residues long. The V and J ends lost 0 bases and 4 bases respectively, with 11 bases between them. The CDR3 spells CASSVEAGRGNTIYF. In DNA, the CDR3 is TGTGCCAGCAGCGTAGAAGCAGGGAGAGGAAACACCATATATTTT. Together with reference TRBV9 and TRBJ1-3, the CDR3 gives the full variable domain: DSGVTQTPKHLITATGQRVTLRCSPRSGDLSVYWYQQSLDQGLQFLIQYYNGEERAKGNILERFSAQQFPDLHSELNLSSLELGDSALYFCASSVEAGRGNTIYFGEGSWLTVV.

The chain carries TRBV12-3 or TRBV12-4 and TRBJ2-2; D is unresolved. The CDR3 sequence is 14 residues long. V dropped 6 bases and J dropped 4 bases, with 12 bases sitting between them. CDR3 in DNA: TGTGCCAGCAGCGTAAGCAGACGCACCGGGGAGCTGTTTTTT. This sequence encodes CASSVSRRTGELFF.

The V gene is TRBV4-1, the J gene TRBJ2-7; TRBD1 agrees at 7 bases. The CDR3 totals 15 residues. CDR1 is MGHRA and CDR2 is YSYEKL in the germline V gene. The ends lost 1 base at V and 7 bases at J; junction bases unmatched: 10. CDR3 nucleotides: TGCGCCAGCAGCCAAGGAGGCAGGGGGTTTGGGGAGCAGTACTTC. Translation: CASSQGGRGFGEQYF.

This clonotype was detected a few times. This chain connects TRBV7-9 to TRBJ2-7; unclear D gene. Germline V CDR1 and CDR2: SEHNR, FQNEAQ (reference sequence). The germline V and J ends were trimmed by 1 base and 6 bases, with 7 bases remaining between them. This CDR3 comprises 12 residues. CDR3 in amino acids: CASSLEWSEQYF. The DNA of the CDR3 is TGTGCCAGCAGCTTAGAGTGGAGCGAGCAGTACTTC.

V and J are TRBV20-1 and TRBJ2-7; TRBD1 might be the D (5 bases). Germline V gene sequence: CDR1 DFQATT, CDR2 SNEGSKA (reference sequence). The CDR3 is made up of 14 amino acids. V was pared by 5 bases and J by 1 base, with 15 bases between. In DNA, the CDR3 is TGCAGTGCTGACCACCGGACAATTTCCTACGAGCAGTACTTC. Translation: CSADHRTISYEQYF.

Points on this clonotype: The junction shows a germline mismatch at one end, possibly a read error. The chain links TRBV4-1 to TRBJ1-3; TRBD1 matches 8 bases. The CDR3 spans 16 residues. Germline V lookup: CDR1 MGHRA, CDR2 YSYEKL. CDR3 protein: CASSLERQGRGNTIYF. The CDR3 DNA follows: TGTGCCAGCAGCTTAGAACGACAGGGGCGAGGAAACACCATATATTTT.